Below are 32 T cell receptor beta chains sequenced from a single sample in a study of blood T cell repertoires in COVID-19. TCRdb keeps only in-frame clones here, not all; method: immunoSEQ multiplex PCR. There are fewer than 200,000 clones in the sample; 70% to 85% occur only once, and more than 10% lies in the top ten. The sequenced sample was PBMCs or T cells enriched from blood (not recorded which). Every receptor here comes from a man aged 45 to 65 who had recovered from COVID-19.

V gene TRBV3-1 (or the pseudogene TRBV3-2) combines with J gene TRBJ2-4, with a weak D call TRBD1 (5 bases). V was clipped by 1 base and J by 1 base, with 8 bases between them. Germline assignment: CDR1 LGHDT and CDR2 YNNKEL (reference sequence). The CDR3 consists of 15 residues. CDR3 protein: CASSQGGTAKNIQYF. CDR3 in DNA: TGTGCCAGCAGCCAAGGGGGCACTGCCAAAAACATTCAGTACTTC.

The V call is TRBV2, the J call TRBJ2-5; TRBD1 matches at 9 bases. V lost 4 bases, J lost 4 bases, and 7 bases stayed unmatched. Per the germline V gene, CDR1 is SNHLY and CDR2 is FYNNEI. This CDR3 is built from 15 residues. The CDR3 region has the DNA TGTGCCAGCAGTGGTTTGACAGGGGGGAGAGAGACCCAGTACTTC. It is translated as CASSGLTGGRETQYF.

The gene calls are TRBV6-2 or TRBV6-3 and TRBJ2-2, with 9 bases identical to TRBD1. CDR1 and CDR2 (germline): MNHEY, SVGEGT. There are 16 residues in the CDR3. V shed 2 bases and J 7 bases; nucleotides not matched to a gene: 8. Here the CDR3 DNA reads TGTGCCAGCAGTTACCCGAGGACAGGGGTCGTCGGGGAGCTGTTTTTT. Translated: CASSYPRTGVVGELFF.

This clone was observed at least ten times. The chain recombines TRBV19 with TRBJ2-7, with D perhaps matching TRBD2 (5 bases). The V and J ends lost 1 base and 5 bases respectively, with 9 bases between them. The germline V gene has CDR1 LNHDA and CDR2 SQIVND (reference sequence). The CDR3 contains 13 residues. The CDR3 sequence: CASSIAWGDEQYF. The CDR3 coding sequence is TGTGCCAGTAGTATAGCCTGGGGAGACGAGCAGTACTTC.

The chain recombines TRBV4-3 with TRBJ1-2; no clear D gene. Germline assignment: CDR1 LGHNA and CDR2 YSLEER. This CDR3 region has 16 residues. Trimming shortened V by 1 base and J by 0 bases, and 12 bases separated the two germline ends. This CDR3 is CASSQGLGGTNYGYTF. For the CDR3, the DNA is TGCGCCAGCAGCCAAGGGTTAGGCGGAACTAACTATGGCTACACCTTC.

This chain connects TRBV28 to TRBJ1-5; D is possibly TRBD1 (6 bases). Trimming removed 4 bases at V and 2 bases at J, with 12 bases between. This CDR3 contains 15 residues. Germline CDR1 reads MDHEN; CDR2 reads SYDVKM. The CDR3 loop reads CASSSGGQRNQPQHF. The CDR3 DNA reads TGTGCCAGCAGTTCAGGCGGACAGCGCAATCAGCCCCAGCATTTT.

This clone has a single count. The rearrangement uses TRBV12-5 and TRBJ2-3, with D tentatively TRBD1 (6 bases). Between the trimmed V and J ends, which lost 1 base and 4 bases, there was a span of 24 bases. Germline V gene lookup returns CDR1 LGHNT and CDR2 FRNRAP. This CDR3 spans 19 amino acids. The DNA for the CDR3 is TGTGCTAGTGGTTTGGGACATAGGGGACAAAACCTTTACGCAGATACGCAGTATTTT. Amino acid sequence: CASGLGHRGQNLYADTQYF.

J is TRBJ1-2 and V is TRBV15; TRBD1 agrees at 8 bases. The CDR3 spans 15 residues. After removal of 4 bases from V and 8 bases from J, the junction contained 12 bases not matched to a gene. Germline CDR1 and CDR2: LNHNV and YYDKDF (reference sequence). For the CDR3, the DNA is TGTGCCACCAGCACCCGTTGGACAGGGAGGAACGGCTACACCTTC. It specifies CATSTRWTGRNGYTF.

CDR3 residues: CASSPRQNPNEKLFF. As DNA, the CDR3 is TGTGCCAGCAGCCCGCGACAGAACCCTAATGAAAAACTGTTTTTT. This rearrangement joins TRBV11-2 to TRBJ1-4; TRBD1 might be the D (5 bases). The CDR3 extends over 15 amino acids. The ends were cut back, 5 bases at V and 3 bases at J, with 13 bases in the middle. Germline CDR1 is SGHAT and CDR2 is FQNNGV.

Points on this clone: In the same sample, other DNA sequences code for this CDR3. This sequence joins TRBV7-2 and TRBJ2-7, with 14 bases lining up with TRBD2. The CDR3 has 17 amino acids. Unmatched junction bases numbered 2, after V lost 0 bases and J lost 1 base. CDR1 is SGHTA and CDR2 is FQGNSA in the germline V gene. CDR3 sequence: CASSLAGTSGGSYEQYF. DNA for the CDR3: TGTGCCAGCAGCTTAGCCGGGACTAGCGGGGGATCCTACGAGCAGTACTTC.

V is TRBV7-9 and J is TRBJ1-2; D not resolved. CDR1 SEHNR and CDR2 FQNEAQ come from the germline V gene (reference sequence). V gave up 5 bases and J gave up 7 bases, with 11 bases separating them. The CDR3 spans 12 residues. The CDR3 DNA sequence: TGTGCCAGCAGCCTTGGCAGTGGTGGCTACACCTTC. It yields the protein CASSLGSGGYTF.

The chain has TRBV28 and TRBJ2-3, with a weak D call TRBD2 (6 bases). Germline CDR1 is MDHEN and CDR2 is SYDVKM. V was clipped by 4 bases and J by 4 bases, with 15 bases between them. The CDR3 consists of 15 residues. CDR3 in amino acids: CASSSGGIRADTQYF. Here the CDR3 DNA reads TGTGCCAGCAGTTCTGGCGGGATACGGGCAGATACGCAGTATTTT. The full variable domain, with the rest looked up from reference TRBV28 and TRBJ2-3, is DVKVTQSSRYLVKRTGEKVFLECVQDMDHENMFWYRQDPGLGLRLIYFSYDVKMKEKGDIPEGYSVSREKKERFSLILESASTNQTSMYLCASSSGGIRADTQYFGPGTRLTVL.

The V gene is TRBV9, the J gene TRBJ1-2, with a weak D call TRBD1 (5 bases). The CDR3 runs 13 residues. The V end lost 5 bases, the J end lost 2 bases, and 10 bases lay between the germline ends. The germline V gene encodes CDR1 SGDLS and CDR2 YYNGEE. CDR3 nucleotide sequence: TGTGCCAGCAGGGGGGGAGCGAACTATGGCTACACCTTC. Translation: CASRGGANYGYTF.

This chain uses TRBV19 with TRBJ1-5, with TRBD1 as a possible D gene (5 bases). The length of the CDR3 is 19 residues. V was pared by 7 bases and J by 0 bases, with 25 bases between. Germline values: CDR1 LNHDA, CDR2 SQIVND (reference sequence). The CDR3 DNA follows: TGTGCCAGTAAGGGTAGTCCCGGCAGGGTGAAGTATAGCAATCAGCCCCAGCATTTT. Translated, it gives CASKGSPGRVKYSNQPQHF.

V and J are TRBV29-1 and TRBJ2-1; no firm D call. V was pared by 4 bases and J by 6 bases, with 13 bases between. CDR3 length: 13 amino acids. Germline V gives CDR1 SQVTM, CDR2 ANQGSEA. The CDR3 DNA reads TGCAGCGTTGCCCATGATGAACTCAATGAGCAGTTCTTC. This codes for CSVAHDELNEQFF.

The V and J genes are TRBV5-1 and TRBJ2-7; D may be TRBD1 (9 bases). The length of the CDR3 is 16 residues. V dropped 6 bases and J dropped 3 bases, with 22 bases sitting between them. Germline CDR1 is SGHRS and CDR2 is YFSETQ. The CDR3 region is CASTPGGTGIIYEQYF. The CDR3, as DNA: TGCGCCAGCACCCCGGGAGGGACAGGGATCATCTACGAGCAGTACTTC.

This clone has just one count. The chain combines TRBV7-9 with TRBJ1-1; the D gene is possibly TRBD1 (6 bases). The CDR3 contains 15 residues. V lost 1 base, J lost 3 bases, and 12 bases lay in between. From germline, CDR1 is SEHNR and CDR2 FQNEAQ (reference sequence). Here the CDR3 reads CASSLGQDRYTEAFF. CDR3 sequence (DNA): TGTGCCAGCAGCTTAGGACAGGATAGGTACACTGAAGCTTTCTTT.

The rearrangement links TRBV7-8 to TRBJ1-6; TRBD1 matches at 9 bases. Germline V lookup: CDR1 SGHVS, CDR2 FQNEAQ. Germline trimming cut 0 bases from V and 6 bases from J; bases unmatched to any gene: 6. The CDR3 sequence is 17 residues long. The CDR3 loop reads CASSLAVSGQGNSPLHF. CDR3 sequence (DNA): TGTGCCAGCAGCTTAGCGGTTTCGGGACAGGGTAATTCACCCCTCCACTTT.

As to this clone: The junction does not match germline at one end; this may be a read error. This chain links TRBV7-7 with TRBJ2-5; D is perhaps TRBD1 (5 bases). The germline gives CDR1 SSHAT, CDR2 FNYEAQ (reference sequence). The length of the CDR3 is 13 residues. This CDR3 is CASSLGAEETQYF. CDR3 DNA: TGTGCTAGCAGCTTAGGGGCAGAAGAGACCCAGTACTTC.

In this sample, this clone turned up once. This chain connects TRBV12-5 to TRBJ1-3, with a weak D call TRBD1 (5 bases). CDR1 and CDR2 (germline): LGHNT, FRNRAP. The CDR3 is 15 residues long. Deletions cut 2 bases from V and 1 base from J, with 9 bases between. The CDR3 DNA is TGTGCTAGTGGTTTGCCGGGGGTGTCTGGAAACACCATATATTTT. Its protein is CASGLPGVSGNTIYF.

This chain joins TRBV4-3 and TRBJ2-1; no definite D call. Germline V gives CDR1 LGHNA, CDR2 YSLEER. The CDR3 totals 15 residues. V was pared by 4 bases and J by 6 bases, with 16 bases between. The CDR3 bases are TGCGCCAGCAGCCGTCAGGCAGTAAATGGCAATGAGCAGTTCTTC. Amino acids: CASSRQAVNGNEQFF.

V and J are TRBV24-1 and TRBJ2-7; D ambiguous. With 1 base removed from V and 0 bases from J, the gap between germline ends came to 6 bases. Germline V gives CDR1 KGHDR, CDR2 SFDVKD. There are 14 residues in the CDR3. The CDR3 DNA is TGTGCCACCAGTGATTTTCCGGTCTCCTACGAGCAGTACTTC. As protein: CATSDFPVSYEQYF.

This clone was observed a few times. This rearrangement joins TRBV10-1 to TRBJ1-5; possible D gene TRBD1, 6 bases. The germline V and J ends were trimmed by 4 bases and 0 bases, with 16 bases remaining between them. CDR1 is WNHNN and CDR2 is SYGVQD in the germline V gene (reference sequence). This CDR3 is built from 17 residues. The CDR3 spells CASSGPDSYYSNQPQHF. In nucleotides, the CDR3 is TGCGCCAGCAGTGGGCCGGACAGCTACTATAGCAATCAGCCCCAGCATTTT.

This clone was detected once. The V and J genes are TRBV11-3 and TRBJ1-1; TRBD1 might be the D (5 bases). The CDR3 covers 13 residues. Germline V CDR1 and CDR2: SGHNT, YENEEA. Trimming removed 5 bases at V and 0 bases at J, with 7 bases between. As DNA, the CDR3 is TGTGCCAGCAGCATACAGGTGAACACTGAAGCTTTCTTT. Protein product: CASSIQVNTEAFF.

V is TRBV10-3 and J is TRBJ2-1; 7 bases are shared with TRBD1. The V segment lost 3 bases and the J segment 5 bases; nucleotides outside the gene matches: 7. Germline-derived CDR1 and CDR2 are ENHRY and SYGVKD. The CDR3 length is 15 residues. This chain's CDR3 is CAISDRDSPDNEQFF. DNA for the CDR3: TGTGCCATCAGTGACCGGGACAGCCCAGACAATGAGCAGTTCTTC.

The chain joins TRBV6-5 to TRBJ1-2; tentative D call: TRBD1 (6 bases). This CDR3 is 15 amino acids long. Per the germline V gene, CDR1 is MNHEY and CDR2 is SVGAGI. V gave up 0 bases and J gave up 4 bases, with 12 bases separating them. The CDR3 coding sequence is TGTGCCAGCAGTTACTCCTTGGGGGCAGCCTATGGCTACACCTTC. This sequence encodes CASSYSLGAAYGYTF.

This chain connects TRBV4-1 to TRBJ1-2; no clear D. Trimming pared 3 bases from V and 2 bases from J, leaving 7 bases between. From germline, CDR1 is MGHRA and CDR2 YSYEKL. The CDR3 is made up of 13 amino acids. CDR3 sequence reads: CASSQSGNYGYTF. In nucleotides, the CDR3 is TGCGCCAGCAGCCAGAGCGGAAACTATGGCTACACCTTC.

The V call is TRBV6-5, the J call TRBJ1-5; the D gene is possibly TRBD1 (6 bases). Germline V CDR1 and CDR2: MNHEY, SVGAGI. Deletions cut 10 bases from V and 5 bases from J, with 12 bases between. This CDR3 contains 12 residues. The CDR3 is CATTGMDQPQHF. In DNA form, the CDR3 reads TGTGCCACAACAGGGATGGATCAGCCCCAGCATTTT.

CDR3 region: CASSDGGKGSPLHF. CDR3 coding DNA: TGTGCCAGCAGTGACGGGGGCAAGGGTTCACCCCTCCACTTT. The genes are TRBV6-4 and TRBJ1-6, with a tentative D call TRBD1 (6 bases). Germline CDR1 and CDR2: MRHNA and SNTAGT. CDR3 size: 14 residues. V was clipped by 2 bases and J by 9 bases, with 11 bases between them.

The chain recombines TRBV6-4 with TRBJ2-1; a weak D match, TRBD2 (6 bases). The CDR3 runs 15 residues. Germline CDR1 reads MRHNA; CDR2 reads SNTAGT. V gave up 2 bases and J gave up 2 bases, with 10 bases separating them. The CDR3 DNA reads TGTGCCAGCAGTGACGACGGGGGACCCTACAATGAGCAGTTCTTC. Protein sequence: CASSDDGGPYNEQFF.

The CDR3 DNA follows: TGTGCCAGCAGCTTAGCGAACTTTAATCAGCCCCAGCATTTT. Amino acids: CASSLANFNQPQHF. The chain couples TRBV7-9 to TRBJ1-5; D is uncertain. The CDR3 covers 14 residues. The ends were cut back, 0 bases at V and 4 bases at J, with 7 bases in the middle. Germline-derived CDR1 and CDR2 are SEHNR and FQNEAQ (reference sequence).

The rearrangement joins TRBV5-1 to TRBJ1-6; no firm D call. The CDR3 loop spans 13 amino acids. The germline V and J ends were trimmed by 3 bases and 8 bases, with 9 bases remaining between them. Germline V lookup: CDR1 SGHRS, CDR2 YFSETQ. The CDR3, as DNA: TGCGCCAGCAGCTCCTCGGTGGATTCACCCCTCCACTTT. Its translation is CASSSSVDSPLHF.